This T cell receptor (beta chain) originates from a study of TIL therapy for anti-PD-1-resistant metastatic lung cancer. Looking at the study overall: Half of patients were current or former smokers.

As for time point: pre-treatment sample, taken before nivolumab and TIL therapy. Tumor tissue came from excised metastases, mostly pleural nodules or supraclavicular lymph nodes. Progressing patients received lymphodepletion, expanded TIL infusion and IL-2. Patients were adults with stage 4 NSCLC. This was the immunoSEQ v3 assay. Here immunoSEQ multiplex PCR was the method, and the copy in TCRdb shows in-frame clones only, minus some. The sample has under 7,000 clones, about 61% seen once. With V trimmed by 4 bases and J by 8 bases, 7 bases remained unmatched. Germline values: CDR1 SGDLS, CDR2 YYNGEE. The CDR3 is made up of 15 amino acids. This clone showed up just a few times.

This clonotype was obtained from a person aged 25 to 80 with non-small cell lung cancer. Sequenced here: tumor tissue, sampled at baseline. This chain connects TRBV9 to TRBJ1-6, with 9 nucleotides matching TRBD1. This chain's CDR3 is CASSLPDRGDSPLHF. CDR3 DNA sequence: TGTGCCAGCAGCCTACCGGACAGGGGTGATTCACCCCTCCACTTT.